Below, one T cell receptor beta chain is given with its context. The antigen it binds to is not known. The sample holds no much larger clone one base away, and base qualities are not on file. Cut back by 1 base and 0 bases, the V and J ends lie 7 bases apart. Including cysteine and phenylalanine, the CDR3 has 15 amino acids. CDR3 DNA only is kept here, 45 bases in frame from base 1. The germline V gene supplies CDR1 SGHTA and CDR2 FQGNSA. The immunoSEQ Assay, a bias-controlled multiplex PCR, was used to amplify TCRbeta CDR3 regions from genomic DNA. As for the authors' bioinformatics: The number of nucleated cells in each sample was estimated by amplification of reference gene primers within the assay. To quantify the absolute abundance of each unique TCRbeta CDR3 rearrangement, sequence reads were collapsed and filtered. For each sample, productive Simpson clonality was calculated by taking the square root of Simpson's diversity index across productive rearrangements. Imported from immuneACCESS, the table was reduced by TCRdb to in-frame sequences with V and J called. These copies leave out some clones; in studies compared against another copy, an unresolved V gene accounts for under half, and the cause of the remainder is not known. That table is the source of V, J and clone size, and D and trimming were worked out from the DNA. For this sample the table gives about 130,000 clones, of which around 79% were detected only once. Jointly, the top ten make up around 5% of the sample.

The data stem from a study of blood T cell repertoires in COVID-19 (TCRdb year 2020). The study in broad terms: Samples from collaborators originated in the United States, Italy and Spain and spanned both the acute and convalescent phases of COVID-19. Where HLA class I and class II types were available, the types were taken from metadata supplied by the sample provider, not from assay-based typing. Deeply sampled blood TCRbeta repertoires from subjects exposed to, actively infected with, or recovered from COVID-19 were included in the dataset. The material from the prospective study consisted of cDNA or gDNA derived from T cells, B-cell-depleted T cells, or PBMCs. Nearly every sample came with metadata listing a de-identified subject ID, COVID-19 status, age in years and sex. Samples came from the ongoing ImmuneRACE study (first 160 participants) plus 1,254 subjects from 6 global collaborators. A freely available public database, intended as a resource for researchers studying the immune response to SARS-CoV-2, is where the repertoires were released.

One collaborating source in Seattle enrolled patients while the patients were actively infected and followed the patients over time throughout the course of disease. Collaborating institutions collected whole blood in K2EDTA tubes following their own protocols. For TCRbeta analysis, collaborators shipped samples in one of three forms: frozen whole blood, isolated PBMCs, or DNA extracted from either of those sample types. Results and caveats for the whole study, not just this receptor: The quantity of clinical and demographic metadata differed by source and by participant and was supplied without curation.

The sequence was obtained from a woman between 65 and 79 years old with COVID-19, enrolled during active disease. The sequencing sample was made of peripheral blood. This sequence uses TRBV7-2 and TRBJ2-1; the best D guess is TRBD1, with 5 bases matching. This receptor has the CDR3 CASSLEGPSYNEQFF. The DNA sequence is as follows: TGTGCCAGCAGCTTAGAGGGGCCCTCCTACAATGAGCAGTTCTTC.